These T cell receptor beta chains were read from a single sample in a study of control samples from healthy donors and cancer patients. The assay was immunoSEQ multiplex PCR, and TCRdb's table has in-frame clones only and misses some. The sample comprises 130,000 to 150,000 clones, around nine tenths of which are singletons, and 4% to 5.5% rests with the top ten. Sequenced sample: blood. The source of these receptors is a man aged 30 to 39 in good health. The CDR3 runs from the conserved cysteine through the conserved F or W. Fields, in order: CDR3 protein, J gene, D gene, clone size, V gene, CDR3 length. The D gene is left open where the match is weak. Size is omitted from some rows. Given values are once, few, many or a class for expanded clones.

cdr3_aa: CASSQEGPGRANTGELFF
j_call: TRBJ2-2
d_call: -
clone_size: -
v_call: TRBV4-3
cdr3_length: 18

cdr3_aa: CASRAGGFVDTQYF
j_call: TRBJ2-3
d_call: TRBD1
clone_size: -
v_call: TRBV11-2
cdr3_length: 14

cdr3_aa: CASRDPGDTRSPLHF
j_call: TRBJ1-6
d_call: -
clone_size: -
v_call: TRBV6-5
cdr3_length: 15

cdr3_aa: CASLKGWTGLYEQYF
j_call: TRBJ2-7
d_call: -
clone_size: -
v_call: TRBV21-1
cdr3_length: 15

cdr3_aa: CASSLGQDLYEQYF
j_call: TRBJ2-7
d_call: -
clone_size: once
v_call: TRBV5-1
cdr3_length: 14

cdr3_aa: CATGSGVTETQYF
j_call: TRBJ2-5
d_call: TRBD2
clone_size: -
v_call: TRBV10-3
cdr3_length: 13

cdr3_aa: CASSPSTEYYGYTF
j_call: TRBJ1-2
d_call: -
clone_size: -
v_call: TRBV5-4
cdr3_length: 14

cdr3_aa: CASSLVRDEQFF
j_call: TRBJ2-1
d_call: -
clone_size: -
v_call: TRBV5-1
cdr3_length: 12

cdr3_aa: CASSSRPGHRSTDTQYF
j_call: TRBJ2-3
d_call: -
clone_size: few
v_call: TRBV7-8
cdr3_length: 17

cdr3_aa: CATSAPTGTEAFF
j_call: TRBJ1-1
d_call: -
clone_size: once
v_call: TRBV24-1
cdr3_length: 13

cdr3_aa: CASSLATLNTGELFF
j_call: TRBJ2-2
d_call: -
clone_size: -
v_call: TRBV5-8
cdr3_length: 15

cdr3_aa: CASTKTGGTEAFF
j_call: TRBJ1-1
d_call: TRBD1
clone_size: -
v_call: TRBV12-3/TRBV12-4
cdr3_length: 13

cdr3_aa: CASSLDAGGPQHF
j_call: TRBJ1-5
d_call: -
clone_size: -
v_call: TRBV5-4
cdr3_length: 13

cdr3_aa: CASSLNWGSDTQYF
j_call: TRBJ2-3
d_call: -
clone_size: -
v_call: TRBV5-4
cdr3_length: 14

cdr3_aa: CASSPTTDSNQPQHF
j_call: TRBJ1-5
d_call: -
clone_size: -
v_call: TRBV7-6
cdr3_length: 15

cdr3_aa: CASSSSKLGGHEQFF
j_call: TRBJ2-1
d_call: -
clone_size: -
v_call: TRBV6-5
cdr3_length: 15

cdr3_aa: CASSLVADRVFTEAFF
j_call: TRBJ1-1
d_call: TRBD1
clone_size: many
v_call: TRBV5-6
cdr3_length: 16

cdr3_aa: CATSDSWVNADTQYF
j_call: TRBJ2-3
d_call: -
clone_size: once
v_call: TRBV24-1
cdr3_length: 15

cdr3_aa: CASSPRERKYF
j_call: TRBJ2-7
d_call: -
clone_size: -
v_call: TRBV12-3/TRBV12-4
cdr3_length: 11

cdr3_aa: CASSQDLGQGADGAFF
j_call: TRBJ1-1
d_call: TRBD1
clone_size: -
v_call: TRBV14
cdr3_length: 16

cdr3_aa: CASSFPGQYGYTF
j_call: TRBJ1-2
d_call: -
clone_size: -
v_call: TRBV11-2
cdr3_length: 13

cdr3_aa: CASSLLYGDQPQHF
j_call: TRBJ1-5
d_call: -
clone_size: -
v_call: TRBV6-2/TRBV6-3
cdr3_length: 14

cdr3_aa: CASSVVLAGGTDTQYF
j_call: TRBJ2-3
d_call: TRBD2
clone_size: -
v_call: TRBV9
cdr3_length: 16

cdr3_aa: CARSRGTEPYEQYF
j_call: TRBJ2-7
d_call: TRBD1
clone_size: -
v_call: TRBV5-3
cdr3_length: 14

cdr3_aa: CASSPGTALKAFF
j_call: TRBJ1-1
d_call: TRBD1
clone_size: -
v_call: TRBV7-9
cdr3_length: 13

cdr3_aa: CASSLGTYEQYF
j_call: TRBJ2-7
d_call: -
clone_size: -
v_call: TRBV5-1
cdr3_length: 12

cdr3_aa: CASRARAELYNSPLHF
j_call: TRBJ1-6
d_call: -
clone_size: -
v_call: TRBV27
cdr3_length: 16

cdr3_aa: CASSSPGLPSEAFF
j_call: TRBJ1-1
d_call: -
clone_size: -
v_call: TRBV18
cdr3_length: 14

cdr3_aa: CASSPLHQVPGQGYEQYF
j_call: TRBJ2-7
d_call: TRBD1
clone_size: once
v_call: TRBV28
cdr3_length: 18

cdr3_aa: CASCLVEGTEAFF
j_call: TRBJ1-1
d_call: -
clone_size: -
v_call: TRBV2
cdr3_length: 13

cdr3_aa: CASSQGLERGYSPLHF
j_call: TRBJ1-6
d_call: -
clone_size: -
v_call: TRBV4-2
cdr3_length: 16

cdr3_aa: CASSPIRGGNEQFF
j_call: TRBJ2-1
d_call: -
clone_size: once
v_call: TRBV7-8
cdr3_length: 14

cdr3_aa: CASSVLGQARSETQYF
j_call: TRBJ2-5
d_call: -
clone_size: -
v_call: TRBV9
cdr3_length: 16

cdr3_aa: CASTPGLGEQYF
j_call: TRBJ2-7
d_call: -
clone_size: -
v_call: TRBV12-3/TRBV12-4
cdr3_length: 12

cdr3_aa: CASSRDTGGGETQYF
j_call: TRBJ2-5
d_call: TRBD1
clone_size: -
v_call: TRBV7-8
cdr3_length: 15

cdr3_aa: CASSSAAGQNTEAFF
j_call: TRBJ1-1
d_call: -
clone_size: -
v_call: TRBV5-5
cdr3_length: 15

cdr3_aa: CASSSPTGRNTEAFF
j_call: TRBJ1-1
d_call: TRBD1
clone_size: -
v_call: TRBV6-5
cdr3_length: 15

cdr3_aa: CASGGFSYEQYF
j_call: TRBJ2-7
d_call: TRBD2
clone_size: -
v_call: TRBV12-3/TRBV12-4
cdr3_length: 12

cdr3_aa: CASSLLAGRDTQYF
j_call: TRBJ2-3
d_call: TRBD2
clone_size: -
v_call: TRBV5-4
cdr3_length: 14

cdr3_aa: CASSLNMGSEGGYTF
j_call: TRBJ1-2
d_call: -
clone_size: -
v_call: TRBV4-1
cdr3_length: 15

cdr3_aa: CASSTGLLYEQYF
j_call: TRBJ2-7
d_call: -
clone_size: -
v_call: TRBV19
cdr3_length: 13

cdr3_aa: CSVRQGAGETQYF
j_call: TRBJ2-5
d_call: TRBD1
clone_size: -
v_call: TRBV29-1
cdr3_length: 13

cdr3_aa: CASSLRTGLCHDQPQHF
j_call: TRBJ1-5
d_call: TRBD1
clone_size: -
v_call: TRBV9
cdr3_length: 17

cdr3_aa: CASSKTSGANVLTF
j_call: TRBJ2-6
d_call: -
clone_size: few
v_call: TRBV6-2/TRBV6-3
cdr3_length: 14

cdr3_aa: CASTRGRGVQYF
j_call: TRBJ2-3
d_call: TRBD2
clone_size: -
v_call: TRBV13
cdr3_length: 12

cdr3_aa: CATRHDRVASPLHF
j_call: TRBJ1-6
d_call: TRBD1
clone_size: -
v_call: TRBV15
cdr3_length: 14

cdr3_aa: CASSHGVQRGGLSGELFF
j_call: TRBJ2-2
d_call: TRBD2
clone_size: -
v_call: TRBV4-3
cdr3_length: 18

cdr3_aa: CAWSSGAYEQYF
j_call: TRBJ2-7
d_call: TRBD2
clone_size: few
v_call: TRBV30
cdr3_length: 12

cdr3_aa: CASHLGGPLTDTQYF
j_call: TRBJ2-3
d_call: -
clone_size: once
v_call: TRBV5-4
cdr3_length: 15

cdr3_aa: CAWGLVEQYF
j_call: TRBJ2-7
d_call: TRBD2
clone_size: -
v_call: TRBV30
cdr3_length: 10

cdr3_aa: CASSFSMGPQHF
j_call: TRBJ1-5
d_call: -
clone_size: few
v_call: TRBV12-3/TRBV12-4
cdr3_length: 12

cdr3_aa: CASRDRAGSGANVLTF
j_call: TRBJ2-6
d_call: TRBD1
clone_size: -
v_call: TRBV19
cdr3_length: 16

cdr3_aa: CASGLQETQYF
j_call: TRBJ2-5
d_call: -
clone_size: -
v_call: TRBV27
cdr3_length: 11

cdr3_aa: CASSHPGQGNIQYF
j_call: TRBJ2-4
d_call: -
clone_size: -
v_call: TRBV7-2
cdr3_length: 14

cdr3_aa: CASSLAYGYYEQYF
j_call: TRBJ2-7
d_call: -
clone_size: -
v_call: TRBV5-1
cdr3_length: 14

cdr3_aa: CSVEPRDRPYEQYF
j_call: TRBJ2-7
d_call: TRBD1
clone_size: -
v_call: TRBV29-1
cdr3_length: 14

cdr3_aa: CAAGRGGVNEQYF
j_call: TRBJ2-7
d_call: -
clone_size: -
v_call: TRBV6-5
cdr3_length: 13

cdr3_aa: CASYTGPLSPLHF
j_call: TRBJ1-6
d_call: -
clone_size: -
v_call: TRBV6-5
cdr3_length: 13

cdr3_aa: CATSRGGLGGSYEQYF
j_call: TRBJ2-7
d_call: -
clone_size: -
v_call: TRBV15
cdr3_length: 16

cdr3_aa: CASSLGEPYYSGNTIYF
j_call: TRBJ1-3
d_call: -
clone_size: -
v_call: TRBV7-9
cdr3_length: 17